This entry describes one T cell receptor beta chain. This entry comes from a study of blood T cell repertoires in COVID-19. The overall study: Collection of acute and convalescent COVID-19 samples took place in the United States, Italy and Spain. PBMCs, B-cell-depleted T cells, or T cells provided the cDNA or gDNA that made up the material.

J was trimmed by 7 bases and V by 6 bases; bases with no gene match: 3. CDR3 length: 13 residues. Original analysis: For nucleated cells, counts were estimated from reference gene primer amplification. Generated by immunoSEQ multiplex PCR, the TCRdb table keeps only in-frame clones and is missing some. V, J and clone size reflect that table, while D and trimming were determined from the DNA. The sample carries 93,000 or so clones, around 88% recorded once. Sequencing was performed on peripheral blood. The rearrangement joins TRBV12-3 or TRBV12-4 to TRBJ1-6, with 7 bases matching TRBD1. The receptor's source is a human donor in a cohort sampled during active COVID-19. The CDR3 nucleotides read TGTGCCAGCAGATCGACAGGGAATTCACCCCTCCACTTT. This codes for CASRSTGNSPLHF.